The clone carrying this TCR beta chain occurred a few times. The antigen remains undetermined. The record originates from a study of T cell repertoires in cytomegalovirus infection. Study background: TCR beta signatures that were public indicated CMV infection and matching HLA type. General study points: CMV carriers with the relevant HLA were identified by cumulative public TCR beta family frequency. CMV-specific TCR beta clonotypes restricted by HLA-C dominated the ex vivo response.

TCRdb analysed the reads with MiXCR anew, one entry per CDR3 protein. The table shows 450,000 to 600,000 distinct CDR3 sequences, with around 11% occurring only once. The CDR3 is 14 amino acids. Trimming took off 4 bases at V and 4 bases at J, with 13 bases between the two ends. Germline V lookup: CDR1 LNHDA, CDR2 SQIVND (reference sequence). The genes are TRBV19 and TRBJ1-2; D perhaps matches TRBD1 (6 bases). The sequence was obtained from a human donor in good health (CMV status not recorded). Some clones in this sample may be carry-over from other donors' samples. Sequencing was done on a sample of PBMCs. The CDR3 loop reads CASSTSWGAYGYTF. In DNA, the CDR3 is TGTGCCAGTAGTACTTCGTGGGGGGCCTATGGCTACACCTTC.